This entry lists 2 T cell receptor beta chains sequenced from one sample in a study of cytomegalovirus exposure and HLA in healthy donors. PCR employed 60 Vbeta and 13 Jbeta primers. The assay was immunoSEQ multiplex PCR, and TCRdb's table has in-frame clones only and misses some. This table has 100,000 to 120,000 clones, more than 65% appearing once. Material for sequencing was PBMCs. These receptors were obtained from a man aged 30-40 years in good health and CMV-seropositive.

This rearrangement joins TRBV19 to TRBJ2-7; 10 nucleotides agree with TRBD1. The length of the CDR3 is 14 residues. Per germline, CDR1 LNHDA and CDR2 SQIVND (reference sequence). After removal of 3 bases from V and 2 bases from J, the junction contained 1 base not matched to a gene. The CDR3 spells CASSIGQGAYEQYF. The CDR3 region has the DNA TGTGCCAGTAGTATTGGACAGGGGGCCTACGAGCAGTACTTC.

This clone was detected a few times. The chain combines TRBV11-1 with TRBJ2-3; perhaps TRBD2 as D (5 bases). The CDR3 is made up of 17 amino acids. Germline CDR1 and CDR2: SGHAT and FQDESV (reference sequence). Trimming pared 2 bases from V and 3 bases from J, leaving 18 bases between. CDR3: CASSLIGRVTSTDTQYF. In nucleotides, the CDR3 is TGTGCCAGCAGCTTAATAGGGCGGGTGACATCTACAGATACGCAGTATTTT.